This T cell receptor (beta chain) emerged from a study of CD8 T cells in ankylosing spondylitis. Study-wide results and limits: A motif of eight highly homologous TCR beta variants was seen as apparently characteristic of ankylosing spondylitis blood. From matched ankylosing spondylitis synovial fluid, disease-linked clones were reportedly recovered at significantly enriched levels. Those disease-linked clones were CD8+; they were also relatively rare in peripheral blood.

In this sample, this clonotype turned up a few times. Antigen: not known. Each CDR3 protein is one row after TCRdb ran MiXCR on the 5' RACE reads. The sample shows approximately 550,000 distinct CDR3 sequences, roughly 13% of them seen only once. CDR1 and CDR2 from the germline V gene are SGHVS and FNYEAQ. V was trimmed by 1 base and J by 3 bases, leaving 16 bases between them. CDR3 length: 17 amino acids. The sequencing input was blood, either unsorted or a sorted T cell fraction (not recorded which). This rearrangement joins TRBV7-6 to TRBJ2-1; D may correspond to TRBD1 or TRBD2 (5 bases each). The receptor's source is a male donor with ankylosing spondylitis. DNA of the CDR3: TGTGCCAGCAGCTTAGGGGGACCTCCAGGACGCTACAATGAGCAGTTCTTC. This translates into CASSLGGPPGRYNEQFF.